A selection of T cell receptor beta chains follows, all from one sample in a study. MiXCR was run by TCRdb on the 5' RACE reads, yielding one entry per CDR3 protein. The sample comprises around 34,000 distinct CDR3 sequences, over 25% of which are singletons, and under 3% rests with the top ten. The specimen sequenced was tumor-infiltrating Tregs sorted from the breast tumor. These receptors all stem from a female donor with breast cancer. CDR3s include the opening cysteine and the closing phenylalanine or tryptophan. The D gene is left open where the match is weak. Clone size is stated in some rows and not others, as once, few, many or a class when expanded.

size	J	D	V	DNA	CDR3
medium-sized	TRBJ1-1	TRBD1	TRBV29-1	TGCAGCGTTGAAGACAACCTCGACAGGGGATTGAGGAACACTGAAGCTTTCTTT	CSVEDNLDRGLRNTEAFF
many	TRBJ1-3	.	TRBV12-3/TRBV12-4	TGTGCCAGCAGGTGGAATAGGGGCTCTGGAAACACCATATATTTT	CASRWNRGSGNTIYF
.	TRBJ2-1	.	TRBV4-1	TGCGCCAGCAGCCAAGCAGGCGAGAGGGCCTGGTACAATGAGCGGTTCTTC	CASSQAGERAWYNERFF
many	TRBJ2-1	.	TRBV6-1	TGTGCCAGTGGGCCAGGCGGCGAGCAGTTCTTC	CASGPGGEQFF
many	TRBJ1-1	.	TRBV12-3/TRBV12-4	TGTGCCAGCAGTTTAGTTAACACTGAAGCTTTCTTT	CASSLVNTEAFF
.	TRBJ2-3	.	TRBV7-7	TGTGCCAGCAGCCCCGGGCGGTTGAGCACAGATACGCAGTATTTT	CASSPGRLSTDTQYF
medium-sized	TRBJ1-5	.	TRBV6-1	TGTGCCAGCAGTGAGGGCCGCAGGCAGCCCCAGCATTTT	CASSEGRRQPQHF
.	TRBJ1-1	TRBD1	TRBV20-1	TGCAGTGCTTACCACAGGGGGCCTGACACTGAAGCTTTCTTT	CSAYHRGPDTEAFF
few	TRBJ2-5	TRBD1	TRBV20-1	TGCAGTGCTAGAGGGGGGACAGGGCACCAAGAGACCCAGTACTTC	CSARGGTGHQETQYF
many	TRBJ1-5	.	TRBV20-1	TGCAGTGCTAGAGGAGATCCCTATAGCAATCAGCCCCAGCATTTT	CSARGDPYSNQPQHF
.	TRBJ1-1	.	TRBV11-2	TGTGCCAGCAGCTTCGACAGCTACACTGAAGCTTTCTTT	CASSFDSYTEAFF
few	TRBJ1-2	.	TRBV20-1	TGCAGTGCGGGGGGGCAGCGAAACTATGGCTACACCTTC	CSAGGQRNYGYTF
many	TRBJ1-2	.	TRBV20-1	TGCAGTGCTCCCCGCCCCAGGGAGATCGGCTACACCTTC	CSAPRPREIGYTF
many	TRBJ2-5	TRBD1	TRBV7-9	TGTGCCAGCAGCTCTCAGGGGGCCCCCTCGGAGACCCAGTACTTC	CASSSQGAPSETQYF
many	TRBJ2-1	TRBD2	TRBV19	TGTGCCAGTAATAGCGGGATCTCCTACAATGAGCAGTTCTTC	CASNSGISYNEQFF
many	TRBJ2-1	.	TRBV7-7	TGTGCTAGCAGCTCAGGACCCACCACCTACAATGAGCAGTTCTTC	CASSSGPTTYNEQFF
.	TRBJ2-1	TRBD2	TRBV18	TGTGCCAGCTCGCCGGGACTAAACAATGAGCAGTTCTTC	CASSPGLNNEQFF
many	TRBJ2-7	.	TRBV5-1	TGCGCCAGCAGCTCACTAGAAGGATCCTACGAGCAGTACTTC	CASSSLEGSYEQYF
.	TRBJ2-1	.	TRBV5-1	TGCGCCAGCAGCTTGGACATGGGGCCATACAATGAGCAGTTCTTC	CASSLDMGPYNEQFF
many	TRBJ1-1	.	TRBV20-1	TGCAGTGCTATTAGGGGGAGCACTGAAGCTTTCTTT	CSAIRGSTEAFF
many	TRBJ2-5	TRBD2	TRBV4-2	TGTGCCAGCAGCCCGCTCACCAAGACTAGCGGGGGAGAGACCCAGTACTTC	CASSPLTKTSGGETQYF
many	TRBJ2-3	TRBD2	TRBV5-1	TGCGCCAGCAGCCCACTAGCGGGAGGAGGCACAGATACGCAGTATTTT	CASSPLAGGGTDTQYF
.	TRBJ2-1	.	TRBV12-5	TGTGCTAGTGGTTTGGCGGGGAGTGGGTACAATGAGCAGTTCTTC	CASGLAGSGYNEQFF
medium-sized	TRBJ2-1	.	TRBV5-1	TGCGCCAGCAGCTTGATTCTCGGTGAGCAGTTCTTC	CASSLILGEQFF
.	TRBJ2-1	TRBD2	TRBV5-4	TGTGCCAGCAGCTTGATGTCCTTAGCGGGAGACGACAATGAGCAGTTCTTC	CASSLMSLAGDDNEQFF
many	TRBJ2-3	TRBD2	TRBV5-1	TGCGCCAGCCGGGAGGCGCCGCGGGACACGCAGTATTTT	CASREAPRDTQYF
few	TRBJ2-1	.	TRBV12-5	TGTGCTAGTGGTTTGGGGGTCAATGAGCAGCTCTTC	CASGLGVNEQLF
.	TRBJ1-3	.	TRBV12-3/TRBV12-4	TGTGCCAGCAGTCCCAGGGCCCTCTCTGGAAGCACCATATATTTT	CASSPRALSGSTIYF
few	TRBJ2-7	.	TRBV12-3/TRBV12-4	TGTGCCAGCAGTCTTACCAGTGGGATTTACGAGCAGTACTTC	CASSLTSGIYEQYF